This T cell receptor (beta chain) comes out of a study of cytomegalovirus exposure and HLA in healthy donors. Germline CDR1 reads KGHSH; CDR2 reads LQKENI. V lost 3 bases and J lost 0, with 18 bases in between. There are 17 residues in the CDR3. PCR primers comprised 60 Vbeta and 13 Jbeta primers. How the authors handled the data: In a later analysis, of around 80 million unique beta chains, roughly 9.9 million appeared in at least two donors. Clones were read by immunoSEQ multiplex PCR, and TCRdb kept only the in-frame ones, dropping some. The DNA gave D and trimming, while V, J and clone size come from that table. In the table there are fewer than 150,000 clones, around 81% of which are singletons.

The clonotype was recovered from a man aged 35-49 years in good health and CMV-seropositive. Source material: PBMCs. The genes are TRBV18 and TRBJ2-7; D possibly corresponds to TRBD1 (8 bases). The CDR3 coding sequence is TGTGCCAGCTCACCCCCCTACAGGGGGGGTTCCTCCTACGAGCAGTACTTC. Translated: CASSPPYRGGSSYEQYF. The full variable domain, rest sourced from reference TRBV18 and TRBJ2-7, is NAGVMQNPRHLVRRRGQEARLRCSPMKGHSHVYWYRQLPEEGLKFMVYLQKENIIDESGMPKERFSAEFPKEGPSILRIQQVVRGDSAAYFCASSPPYRGGSSYEQYFGPGTRLTVT.